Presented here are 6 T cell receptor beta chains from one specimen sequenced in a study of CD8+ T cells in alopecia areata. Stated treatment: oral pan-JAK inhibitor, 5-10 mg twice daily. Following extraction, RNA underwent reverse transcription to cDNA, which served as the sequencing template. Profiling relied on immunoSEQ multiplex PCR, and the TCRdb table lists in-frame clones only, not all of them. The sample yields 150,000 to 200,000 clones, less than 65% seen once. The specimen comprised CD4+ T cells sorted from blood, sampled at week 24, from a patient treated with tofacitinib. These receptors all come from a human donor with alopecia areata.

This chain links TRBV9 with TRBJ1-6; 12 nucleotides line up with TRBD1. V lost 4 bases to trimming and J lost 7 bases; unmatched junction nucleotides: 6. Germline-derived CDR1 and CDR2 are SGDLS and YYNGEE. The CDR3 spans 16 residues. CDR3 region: CASSLEGTGGNSPLHF. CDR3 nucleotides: TGTGCCAGCAGCCTCGAAGGGACAGGGGGCAATTCACCCCTCCACTTT.

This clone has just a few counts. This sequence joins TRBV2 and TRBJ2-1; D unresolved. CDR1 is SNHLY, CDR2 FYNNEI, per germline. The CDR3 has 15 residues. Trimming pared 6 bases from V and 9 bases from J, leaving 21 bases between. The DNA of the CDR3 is TGTGCCAGCAGACGGACCCAAGGATCCTTGAGTGAGCAGTTCTTC. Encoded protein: CASRRTQGSLSEQFF. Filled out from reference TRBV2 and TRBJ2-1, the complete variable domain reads EPEVTQTPSHQVTQMGQEVILRCVPISNHLYFYWYRQILGQKVEFLVSFYNNEISEKSEIFDDQFSVERPDGSNFTLKIRSTKLEDSAMYFCASRRTQGSLSEQFFGPGTRLTVL.

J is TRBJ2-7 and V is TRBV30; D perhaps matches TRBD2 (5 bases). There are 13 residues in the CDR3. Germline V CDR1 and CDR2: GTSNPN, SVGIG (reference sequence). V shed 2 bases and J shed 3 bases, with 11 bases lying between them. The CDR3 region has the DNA TGTGCCTGGAGTAACGGGGATAGCTACGAGCAGTACTTC. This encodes CAWSNGDSYEQYF.

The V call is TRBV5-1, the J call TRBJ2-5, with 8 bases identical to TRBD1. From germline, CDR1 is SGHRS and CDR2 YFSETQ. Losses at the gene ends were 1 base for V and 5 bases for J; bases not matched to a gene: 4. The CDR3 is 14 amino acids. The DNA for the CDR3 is TGCGCCAGCAGCTTGACCAGGGGGCGCGAGACCCAGTACTTC. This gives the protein CASSLTRGRETQYF.

The CDR3 DNA sequence: TGTGCCAGCAGTGAATCCCCGGGACTAGTAAGCGATGAGCAGTTCTTC. The encoded protein is CASSESPGLVSDEQFF. This chain connects TRBV2 to TRBJ2-1, with 8 positions matching TRBD2. The germline V gene encodes CDR1 SNHLY and CDR2 FYNNEI. The CDR3 extends over 16 amino acids. Trimming removed 2 bases from V and 8 bases from J; junction bases left unmatched: 11.

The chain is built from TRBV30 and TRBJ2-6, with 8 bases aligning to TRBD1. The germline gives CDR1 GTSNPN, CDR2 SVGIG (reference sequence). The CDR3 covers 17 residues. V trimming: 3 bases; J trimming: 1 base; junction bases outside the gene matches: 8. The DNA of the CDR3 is TGTGCCTGGAGGGGACAGGACCTACTATCTGGGGCCAACGTCCTGACTTTC. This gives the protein CAWRGQDLLSGANVLTF.